This TCR beta chain was observed in a study of vaccination and CD4 T cells after COVID-19. Germline V lookup: CDR1 MNHEY, CDR2 SVGAGI. V dropped 2 bases and J dropped 5 bases, with 18 bases sitting between them. The CDR3 runs to 16 residues. PCR positivity was dated March to December 2020, before US Alpha, Beta and Delta variants. From the PCR reads, TCRdb called clonotypes with MiXCR, one entry per CDR3 protein. Of about 20,000 distinct CDR3 sequences listed, less than 65% are singletons. The material sequenced was CD4+ T cells from blood, taken after SARS-CoV-2 vaccination. The V gene is TRBV6-5, the J gene TRBJ2-5, with D possibly being TRBD1 (6 bases). This TCR was sampled from a human donor who had recovered from COVID-19. The CDR3 DNA reads as TGTGCCAGCAGTTACGCCGGACAGAACAGAGCCGAGACCCAGTACTTC. Its protein product is CASSYAGQNRAETQYF.